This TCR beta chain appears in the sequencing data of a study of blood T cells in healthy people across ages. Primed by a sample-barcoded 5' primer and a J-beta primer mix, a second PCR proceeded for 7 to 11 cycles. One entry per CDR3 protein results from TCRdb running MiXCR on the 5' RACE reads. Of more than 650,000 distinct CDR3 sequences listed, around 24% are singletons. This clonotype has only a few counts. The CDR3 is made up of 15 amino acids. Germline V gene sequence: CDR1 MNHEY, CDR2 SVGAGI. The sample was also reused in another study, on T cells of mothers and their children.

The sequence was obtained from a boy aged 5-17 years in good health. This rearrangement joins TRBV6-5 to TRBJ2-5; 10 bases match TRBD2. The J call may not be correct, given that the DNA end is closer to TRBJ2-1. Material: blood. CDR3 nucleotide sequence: TGTGCCAGCAGTTACCGTAAATTAGCGGGGGGCGAGCAGTTCTTC. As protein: CASSYRKLAGGEQFF.